This T cell receptor beta chain was profiled in a study of type 1 regulatory T cells. Overall study: T-allo10 is an in vitro-generated, Tr1-enriched CD4 T cell product specific for alloantigen.

This clonotype was seen many times. Its antigen is as yet unknown. MiXCR, applied by TCRdb to the reads, yields one record per CDR3 protein. The table has about 14,000 distinct CDR3 sequences, roughly 15% seen once. Source material: cultured T cells, either the whole culture or a sorted T cell fraction (not recorded which). The clonotype originates from a human donor in good health.

In nucleotides, the CDR3 is TGTGCCAGCAGTCTAGCGGGAACCCTCTACAATGAGCAGTTCTTC. Translation gives CASSLAGTLYNEQFF. The rearrangement uses TRBV28 and TRBJ2-1, with 9 nucleotides matching TRBD2. Unmatched junction bases numbered 5, after V lost 5 bases and J lost 3 bases. The CDR3 totals 15 residues. CDR1 and CDR2 (germline): MDHEN, SYDVKM.